This T cell receptor (beta chain) was sequenced in a study of cytomegalovirus exposure and HLA in healthy donors. Regarding this clone: Its antigen is not identified.

Study outcomes and limitations: The study designated about 180 TCR beta chains cytomegalovirus-associated. TCR beta V- and J-gene trimming, according to a later analysis, was linked to a missense DCLRE1C variant. Equally common other TCR beta chains were less clonally expanded than HLA-associated ones, a later analysis found.

Unrecorded immune exposures were likely, despite nominal health at sampling. Primers included in the PCR were 60 Vbeta and 13 Jbeta primers. TCRdb's copy holds only in-frame clones and misses some; the assay was immunoSEQ multiplex PCR. This table has about 120,000 clones, roughly 80% appearing once. Sequencing input: PBMCs. This TCR derives from a female donor in good health and CMV-seronegative.

CDR3 protein: CASSLMGQGGEAFF. The CDR3 DNA sequence: TGTGCCAGCAGCTTAATGGGACAGGGGGGTGAAGCTTTCTTT. The chain combines TRBV7-3 with TRBJ1-1, with 11 bases aligning to TRBD1. The V and J ends lost 1 base and 7 bases, in that order; junction bases with no gene match: 2. This CDR3 has 14 residues. Per the germline V gene, CDR1 is SGHTA and CDR2 is FQGTGA.